This T cell receptor (beta chain) was recorded in a study of vaccination and CD4 T cells after COVID-19. The time point here: late sampling 161 to 241 days after vaccination in a few convalescent patients. Treatment indicated: approximately 9-day PBMC culture with coronavirus spike peptide pools or control peptides (ViraFEST assay). Culture of about 1.8 million PBMCs per well took place with about 9.1 IU/ml IL-2 and around 10 ug/ml peptide pools. To note about this clonotype: The antigen is undetermined.

The CDR3 extends over 13 amino acids. Germline CDR1 ENHRY, CDR2 SYGVKD. Deletions cut 4 bases from V and 3 bases from J, with 7 bases between. Sequencing of the DNA from cultured CD4+ T cells was carried out with the Oncomine TCR Beta short-read assay. TCRdb reprocessed the PCR reads with MiXCR, giving one entry per CDR3 protein. The sample holds fewer than 30,000 distinct CDR3 sequences, 40% to 45% seen once. General observations from the study: Spike mono-reactivity applied to 304 of 307 vaccine-specific clones detected in convalescent patients.

This sequence joins TRBV10-3 and TRBJ1-5; D unresolved. The origin of this receptor is a human donor who had recovered from COVID-19. Source: CD4+ T cells from blood, cultured in vitro, taken about 7 months after SARS-CoV-2 vaccination. CDR3 region: CAISAAFNQPQHF. The DNA for the CDR3 is TGTGCCATCAGTGCAGCCTTCAATCAGCCCCAGCATTTT.